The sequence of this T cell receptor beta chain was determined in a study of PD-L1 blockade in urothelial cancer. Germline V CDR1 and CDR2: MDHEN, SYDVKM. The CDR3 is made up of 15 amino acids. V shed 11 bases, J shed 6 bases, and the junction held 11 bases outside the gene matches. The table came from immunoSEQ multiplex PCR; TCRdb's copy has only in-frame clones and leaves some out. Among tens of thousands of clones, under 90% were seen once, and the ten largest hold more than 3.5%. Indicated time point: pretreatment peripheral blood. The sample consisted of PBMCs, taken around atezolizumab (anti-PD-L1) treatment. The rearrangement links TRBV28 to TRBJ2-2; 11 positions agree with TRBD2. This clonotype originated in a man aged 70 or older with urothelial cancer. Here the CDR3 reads CAASPLAGVAGELFF. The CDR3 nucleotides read TGTGCCGCTTCCCCACTAGCGGGAGTGGCCGGGGAGCTGTTTTTT.